The present T cell receptor beta chain was sequenced within a study of OX40 agonist ivuxolimab in advanced cancers. V was cut by 3 bases and J by 4 bases, with 12 bases left in between. The CDR3 totals 14 residues. Germline V gene lookup returns CDR1 MNHNS and CDR2 SASEGT. Sequenced by immunoSEQ multiplex PCR; TCRdb stores in-frame clones only, minus some. The top ten clones hold about 13% of a sample with around 60,000 clones, roughly 90% of them seen once. This TCR came from an adult with an advanced solid tumor such as melanoma, head and neck, liver or kidney cancer. The V and J genes are TRBV6-1 and TRBJ1-2; D uncertain. The starting material was CD4+ or CD8+ T cells sorted from blood, obtained in a trial of the OX40 agonist ivuxolimab. The CDR3 spells CASSDLSAGYGYTF. Written as DNA, the CDR3 is TGTGCCAGCAGTGACCTCTCTGCGGGCTATGGCTACACCTTC.